A single sample gave rise to the 30 T cell receptor beta chains below, sequenced in a study of OX40 agonist ivuxolimab in advanced cancers. The data were produced by immunoSEQ multiplex PCR, yet TCRdb's version contains in-frame clones alone and is incomplete. The sample includes 87,000 or so clones, 80% to 90% of them seen just once. The input for sequencing was CD4+ or CD8+ T cells sorted from blood, taken in a trial of the OX40 agonist ivuxolimab. These receptor sequences come from an adult with an advanced solid tumor such as melanoma, head and neck, liver or kidney cancer.

This chain connects TRBV6-1 to TRBJ1-1; 9 bases are shared with TRBD1. J gave up 4 bases and V 5 bases, and 5 bases lay outside the gene matches. Germline CDR1 and CDR2: MNHNS and SASEGT. The length of the CDR3 is 14 residues. The CDR3 nucleotides read TGTGCCAGCAGTCATCGACAGGGGGGCACTGAAGCTTTCTTT. Protein: CASSHRQGGTEAFF.

The chain has TRBV2 and TRBJ2-2; 7 bases fit TRBD1. CDR3 size: 14 residues. V was clipped by 6 bases and J by 3 bases; unmatched bases: 4. Germline V gene lookup returns CDR1 SNHLY and CDR2 FYNNEI. CDR3 coding DNA: TGTGCCAGCAGCGTTACAGGGGACACCGGGGAGCTGTTTTTT. It specifies CASSVTGDTGELFF.

The gene calls are TRBV18 and TRBJ2-6; 7 bases line up with TRBD1. The CDR3 extends over 17 amino acids. The ends lost 3 bases at V and 0 bases at J; junction bases unmatched: 5. Germline V gene data show CDR1 as KGHSH and CDR2 as LQKENI. CDR3 coding DNA: TGTGCCAGCTCACCCCCGGGACAGCTCTCTGGGGCCAACGTCCTGACTTTC. The encoded protein is CASSPPGQLSGANVLTF.

The chain couples TRBV19 to TRBJ2-5; 8 bases agree with TRBD2. The CDR3 consists of 16 residues. Trimming took 1 base from V and 4 from J; bases not matched to a gene: 8. Germline CDR1 reads LNHDA; CDR2 reads SQIVND (reference sequence). Here the CDR3 DNA reads TGTGCCAGTAGTATAGGCCCCTCCGGGGGGGCAGAGACCCAGTACTTC. Its translation: CASSIGPSGGAETQYF.

The CDR3 spells CAWIEDRVGEQYF. CDR3 coding DNA: TGTGCCTGGATAGAGGACAGGGTGGGCGAGCAGTACTTC. This chain joins TRBV30 and TRBJ2-7, with 8 bases lining up with TRBD1. V shed 4 bases, J shed 6 bases, and the junction held 8 bases outside the gene matches. The germline V gene has CDR1 GTSNPN and CDR2 SVGIG (reference sequence). The CDR3 contains 13 residues.

This chain connects TRBV9 to TRBJ2-2; D is undetermined. Per germline, CDR1 SGDLS and CDR2 YYNGEE. This CDR3 contains 16 residues. V lost 2 bases to trimming and J lost 0 bases, with 11 bases between them. CDR3 protein: CASSVRAVTNTGELFF. CDR3 DNA: TGTGCCAGCAGCGTTAGGGCGGTTACGAACACCGGGGAGCTGTTTTTT.

The rearrangement links TRBV10-3 to TRBJ1-1; D gene uncertain. Germline V lookup: CDR1 ENHRY, CDR2 SYGVKD. The CDR3 consists of 13 residues. V lost 3 bases and J 9 bases, leaving 14 bases between the germline ends. The CDR3 sequence: CAISERATFQAFF. CDR3 in DNA: TGTGCCATCAGTGAACGGGCCACCTTCCAAGCTTTCTTT.

The chain joins TRBV19 to TRBJ2-1; 10 positions agree with TRBD2. CDR1 and CDR2 from the germline V gene are LNHDA and SQIVND (reference sequence). The CDR3 sequence is 18 residues long. V gave up 3 bases and J gave up 0 bases; unmatched junction bases: 8. The CDR3: CASSISRLAGSSYNEQFF. The CDR3 region has the DNA TGTGCCAGTAGTATTTCTCGACTAGCGGGTAGCTCCTACAATGAGCAGTTCTTC.

This clone was recorded only once. The chain couples TRBV7-3 to TRBJ2-5; D remains unclear. Germline-derived CDR1 and CDR2 are SGHTA and FQGTGA. V lost 6 bases to trimming and J lost 5 bases, with 7 bases between them. CDR3 length: 11 amino acids. The CDR3 region has the DNA TGTGCCAGCAGTTTATGGGAGACCCAGTACTTC. Translated, it gives CASSLWETQYF.

The table lists this clone with a few counts. The chain uses TRBV5-4 and TRBJ1-1; D gene uncertain. This CDR3 is 12 amino acids long. Germline V gene lookup returns CDR1 SGHNT and CDR2 YYREEE (reference sequence). V was shortened by 1 base and J by 2 bases, with 3 bases between the two germline ends. CDR3 sequence: CASSLPNTEAFF. The DNA of the CDR3 is TGTGCCAGCAGCTTGCCCAACACTGAAGCTTTCTTT.

This sequence joins TRBV2 and TRBJ2-1; 11 bases fit TRBD2. The CDR3 consists of 16 residues. The V gene end was trimmed by 7 bases and the J gene end by 8 bases; junction bases not matched to a gene: 13. From germline, CDR1 is SNHLY and CDR2 FYNNEI. The CDR3 region is CASIPASGRPRDEQFF. CDR3 coding DNA: TGTGCCAGCATTCCGGCTAGCGGGAGGCCCCGGGATGAGCAGTTCTTC. The whole variable domain, filled in from reference TRBV2 and TRBJ2-1, reads EPEVTQTPSHQVTQMGQEVILRCVPISNHLYFYWYRQILGQKVEFLVSFYNNEISEKSEIFDDQFSVERPDGSNFTLKIRSTKLEDSAMYFCASIPASGRPRDEQFFGPGTRLTVL.

The V gene is TRBV14, the J gene TRBJ2-4; D may be TRBD2 (5 bases). Trimming shortened V by 3 bases and J by 6 bases, and 15 bases separated the two germline ends. Germline lookup yields CDR1 SGHDN and CDR2 FVKESK. CDR3 length: 15 residues. In DNA form, the CDR3 reads TGTGCCAGCAGCCATGTAGGAGGTTCTGGAAACATTCAGTACTTC. Amino acid sequence: CASSHVGGSGNIQYF.

V usage is TRBV11-2 and J usage is TRBJ2-7; maybe TRBD2 (5 bases). The CDR3 contains 12 residues. Germline assignment: CDR1 SGHAT and CDR2 FQNNGV. V lost 2 bases, J lost 4 bases, and 6 bases lay in between. The CDR3 loop is CASSLSGYEQYF. The CDR3 DNA reads TGTGCCAGCAGCTTATCGGGGTACGAGCAGTACTTC.

The rearrangement links TRBV29-1 to TRBJ2-2; TRBD1 matches at 8 bases. Looked up from germline, CDR1 is SQVTM and CDR2 is ANQGSEA. The length of the CDR3 is 14 residues. Trimming at V came to 4 bases and at J to 7 bases, leaving 8 bases not matched to a gene. The CDR3 sequence: CSVGWPGGFGELFF. The CDR3 coding sequence is TGCAGCGTTGGGTGGCCAGGGGGCTTCGGGGAGCTGTTTTTT.

The chain couples TRBV18 to TRBJ1-1, with TRBD1 matching over 7 bases. The germline V gene has CDR1 KGHSH and CDR2 LQKENI. V lost 3 bases to trimming and J lost 10 bases; unmatched junction nucleotides: 8. The CDR3 spans 13 residues. CDR3 bases: TGTGCCAGCTCACCCAGGGACAGTCCGGGAGCTTTCTTT. Its protein is CASSPRDSPGAFF. The full variable domain, with the rest looked up from reference TRBV18 and TRBJ1-1, is NAGVMQNPRHLVRRRGQEARLRCSPMKGHSHVYWYRQLPEEGLKFMVYLQKENIIDESGMPKERFSAEFPKEGPSILRIQQVVRGDSAAYFCASSPRDSPGAFFGQGTRLTVV.

V gene TRBV6-5 combines with J gene TRBJ2-4; D is ambiguous. V lost 3 bases and J 0 bases, leaving 12 bases between the germline ends. This CDR3 spans 16 amino acids. The germline CDR1 and CDR2 sequences are MNHEY and SVGAGI. DNA for the CDR3: TGTGCCAGCAGTTATAATATCTGGACAGCCAAAAACATTCAGTACTTC. This encodes CASSYNIWTAKNIQYF.

This clone was observed a few times. The chain combines TRBV20-1 with TRBJ1-1; no definite D call. Trimming shortened V by 4 bases and J by 1 base, and 4 bases separated the two germline ends. The CDR3 runs to 11 residues. Germline CDR1 reads DFQATT; CDR2 reads SNEGSKA (reference sequence). The CDR3 DNA reads as TGCAGTGCTATAAGGAACACTGAAGCTTTCTTT. Protein sequence: CSAIRNTEAFF.

V is TRBV19 and J is TRBJ1-2; D may be TRBD1 (5 bases). The germline gives CDR1 LNHDA, CDR2 SQIVND (reference sequence). Trimming took off 7 bases at V and 1 base at J, with 13 bases between the two ends. CDR3 length: 14 amino acids. This chain's CDR3 is CASKVEGINYGYTF. The DNA of the CDR3 is TGTGCCAGTAAAGTCGAGGGGATTAACTATGGCTACACCTTC.

This clone was observed a single time. V and J are TRBV19 and TRBJ2-5; a possible D gene is TRBD2 (6 bases). The CDR3 extends over 13 amino acids. Germline V gives CDR1 LNHDA, CDR2 SQIVND (reference sequence). V shed 6 bases and J shed 1 base, with 9 bases lying between them. The CDR3 sequence: CASSGTGQETQYF. CDR3 sequence (DNA): TGTGCCAGTAGCGGGACTGGCCAAGAGACCCAGTACTTC.

The V call is TRBV21-1, the J call TRBJ2-5; the table gives TRBD1 as D, unverified against the DNA. TRBV21-1 is termed a pseudogene. This CDR3 region has 16 residues. This CDR3 reads CASSKGGRRYQETQYF. CDR3 DNA: TGTGCCAGCAGCAAAGGGGGCAGGCGGTACCAAGAGACCCAGTACTTC.

J is TRBJ2-5 and V is TRBV5-1; TRBD2 agrees at 9 bases. The trim removed 4 bases at V and 1 base at J, leaving 8 bases unmatched. CDR1 is SGHRS and CDR2 is YFSETQ in the germline V gene. The CDR3 spans 16 residues. The CDR3 nucleotides are TGCGCCAGCAGCCCCGAACTAGCGGGCCCCCAAGAGACCCAGTACTTC. This sequence encodes CASSPELAGPQETQYF.

The CDR3 here is CASSLVNTAYGYTF. The CDR3 DNA reads TGTGCCAGCAGCTTAGTAAATACAGCCTATGGCTACACCTTC. V gene TRBV7-2 combines with J gene TRBJ1-2; D is undetermined. Trimming left V 1 base short and J 4 bases short, with 10 bases between. The CDR3 sequence is 14 residues long. Germline V gene sequence: CDR1 SGHTA, CDR2 FQGNSA.

The chain's CDR3 is CASSVGVGANEKLFF. Here the CDR3 DNA reads TGTGCCAGCAGCGTAGGGGTTGGGGCTAATGAAAAACTGTTTTTT. V is TRBV9 and J is TRBJ1-4; no definite D call. The V gene lost 0 bases and the J gene lost 3 bases, with 9 bases spanning the gap. The CDR3 consists of 15 residues. The germline CDR1 and CDR2 sequences are SGDLS and YYNGEE.

V and J are TRBV6-5 and TRBJ2-7; 9 bases align to TRBD1. V was pared by 7 bases and J by 5 bases, with 9 bases of the junction left unmatched. Germline CDR1 and CDR2: MNHEY and SVGAGI. This CDR3 contains 14 residues. This CDR3 is CASTDRGEDDEQYF. CDR3 DNA: TGTGCCAGCACCGACAGGGGGGAGGACGACGAGCAGTACTTC.

The V call is TRBV15, the J call TRBJ2-7; 8 nucleotides align to TRBD2. Germline CDR1 reads LNHNV; CDR2 reads YYDKDF (reference sequence). The CDR3 contains 17 residues. V lost 0 bases and J lost 1; bases outside the gene matches: 8. CDR3 residues: CATSRDLGRGGSYEQYF. CDR3 DNA: TGTGCCACCAGCAGAGATCTCGGCCGGGGGGGATCCTACGAGCAGTACTTC.

The V call is TRBV9, the J call TRBJ2-3, with 9 nucleotides matching TRBD1. The CDR3 totals 15 residues. Germline values: CDR1 SGDLS, CDR2 YYNGEE. V shed 2 bases, J shed 2 bases, and the junction held 3 bases outside the gene matches. The CDR3 is CASSVRDRATDTQYF. CDR3 in DNA: TGTGCCAGCAGCGTCCGGGACAGGGCCACAGATACGCAGTATTTT.

This clone occurred once. The chain is built from TRBV7-2 and TRBJ2-3; 8 bases fit TRBD2. Germline CDR1 reads SGHTA; CDR2 reads FQGNSA. J lost 4 bases, V lost 2 bases, and 2 bases had no gene match. The CDR3 loop spans 14 amino acids. This CDR3 reads CASSLTGGPDTQYF. In nucleotides, the CDR3 is TGTGCCAGCAGCTTAACGGGAGGGCCAGATACGCAGTATTTT.

V and J are TRBV29-1 and TRBJ2-7; maybe TRBD1 (5 bases). Germline V gene lookup returns CDR1 SQVTM and CDR2 ANQGSEA. V lost 4 bases, J lost 3 bases, and 13 bases lay in between. CDR3 length: 13 amino acids. This CDR3 reads CSVARQKGYEQYF. CDR3 coding DNA: TGCAGCGTTGCGCGACAGAAGGGCTACGAGCAGTACTTC.

The chain uses TRBV21-1 and TRBJ1-3; TRBD1 reflects the table's D call only, with no check against the DNA. TRBV21-1 is a pseudogene. This CDR3 is 15 amino acids long. CDR3 coding DNA: TGTGCCAGCAGCCCCAAGGGCAGGGCAGGAAACACCATATATTTT. Amino acid sequence: CASSPKGRAGNTIYF.

This clone was counted a single time. The V call is TRBV6-5, the J call TRBJ2-7; D ambiguous. Germline loops: CDR1 MNHEY, CDR2 SVGAGI. CDR3 length equals 11 residues. Trimming shortened V by 8 bases and J by 7 bases, and 12 bases separated the two germline ends. CDR3 region: CASSQFKEQYF. In nucleotides, the CDR3 is TGTGCCAGCTCCCAGTTCAAAGAGCAGTACTTC.